A selection of T cell receptor beta chains follows, all from one sample in a study of T cells after yellow fever vaccination. TCRdb re-derived calls from the 5' RACE reads in MiXCR, one entry per CDR3 protein. This sample yields 150,000 to 200,000 distinct CDR3 sequences, of which approximately 11% are seen a single time; 36% belongs to the top ten. The material sequenced was CD8+ T cells sorted from PBMCs, taken 15 days after the yellow fever booster vaccination. These receptors were collected from a man between 18 and 29 years old who received the YFV17D yellow fever vaccine. CDR3s include the opening cysteine and the closing phenylalanine or tryptophan. D genes are given only for firm matches. Rows give clone size only sometimes, using once, few, many, or a class for an expanded clone.

TRBJ2-4	TRBD1	14	TRBV7-3	NA	TGTGCCAGCAGCTTAACGGGACAGTCCGGCATTCAGTACTTC	CASSLTGQSGIQYF
TRBJ1-2	TRBD1	12	TRBV29-1	few	TGCAGCGTTGAGGGACAGGGCCCTGGCTACACCTTC	CSVEGQGPGYTF
TRBJ1-5	NA	14	TRBV6-5	NA	TGTGCCAGCAGGAGGGGTTCCCTTTATCAGCCCCAGCATTTT	CASRRGSLYQPQHF
TRBJ1-2	NA	12	TRBV13	NA	TGTGCCAGCAGCTTGCCGAACTATGGCTACACCTTC	CASSLPNYGYTF
TRBJ2-7	NA	15	TRBV7-6	NA	TGTGCCAGCAGCCCTGGACTTGAGAGGACCTACGAGCAGTACTTC	CASSPGLERTYEQYF
TRBJ2-5	NA	12	TRBV3-1	NA	TGTGCCAGCAGCCAATTGTTAGGGACCCAGTACTTC	CASSQLLGTQYF
TRBJ2-1	NA	13	TRBV29-1	NA	TGCAGCGTGGCCGGACCCGCGCACAATGAGCAGTTCTTC	CSVAGPAHNEQFF
TRBJ2-1	NA	17	TRBV7-9	many	TGTGCCAGCAGCTTAGAGGCAGCCGGTAGCTCCTACAATGAGCAGTTCTTC	CASSLEAAGSSYNEQFF
TRBJ1-2	NA	13	TRBV27	NA	TGTGCCAGCAGTTGGTCGGGCGCTTCCGGCTACACCTTC	CASSWSGASGYTF
TRBJ2-7	NA	12	TRBV6-5	few	TGTGCCAGCAGCAACTCTTACTACGAGCAGTACTTC	CASSNSYYEQYF
TRBJ2-2	TRBD1	15	TRBV4-1	NA	TGCGCCAGCAGCCAAGGGTTAGACAGGGCCGGGGAGCTGTTTTTT	CASSQGLDRAGELFF
TRBJ2-5	NA	12	TRBV3-1	few	TGTGCCAGCAGCAACCCGCAAGAGACCCAGTACTTC	CASSNPQETQYF
TRBJ2-3	TRBD2	16	TRBV27	NA	TGTGCCAGCAGTTTATTTGTCGGGGGGGCCTTAGATACGCAGTATTTT	CASSLFVGGALDTQYF
TRBJ1-2	TRBD1	14	TRBV5-5	few	TGTGCCAGCAGCGGTGGACAGGGGCTGGCTGGCTACACCTTC	CASSGGQGLAGYTF
TRBJ2-7	TRBD1	17	TRBV7-8	few	TGTGCCAGCAGCTTAGCGACCCAGGGGGCGCGGTCCTACGAGCAGTACTTC	CASSLATQGARSYEQYF
TRBJ2-7	TRBD1	13	TRBV25-1	NA	TGTGCCAGCGGGGGGACAGGCGGACACGAGCAGTACTTC	CASGGTGGHEQYF
TRBJ2-3	NA	14	TRBV23-1	NA	TGCGCCAGCATAAGAGCGGTGGTCAGGAATACGCAGTATTTT	CASIRAVVRNTQYF
TRBJ2-1	TRBD1	17	TRBV5-1	NA	TGCGCCAGCAGGTCACCAGAGGGGCAGGGACAGTACAATGAGCAGTTCTTC	CASRSPEGQGQYNEQFF
TRBJ2-1	NA	14	TRBV4-3	NA	TGCGCCAGCAGCCAAGACCTCACTGAAGATGAGCAGTTCTTC	CASSQDLTEDEQFF
TRBJ1-6	NA	17	TRBV16	NA	TGTGCCAGCAGCCAATCCCCTTCAGGGGTACTTAATTCACCCCTCCACTTT	CASSQSPSGVLNSPLHF
TRBJ1-2	TRBD1	18	TRBV12-5	NA	TGTGCTAGTGGTTTTCAAGAGGACAGGGAAGGGGCATTGGCTGGCTACACCTTC	CASGFQEDREGALAGYTF
TRBJ1-5	NA	14	TRBV5-6	NA	TGTGCCAGCAGCTTGGTAGGGGAAGTGAAGCCCCAGCATTTT	CASSLVGEVKPQHF
TRBJ2-3	NA	16	TRBV7-9	NA	TGTGCCAGCAGCTCCCTCCGGACAACTAGCACAGATACGCAGTATTTT	CASSSLRTTSTDTQYF
TRBJ1-2	TRBD1	11	TRBV7-9	few	TGTGCCAGCAGCTACGGACAGGGGAACACCTTC	CASSYGQGNTF
TRBJ2-2	NA	15	TRBV27	NA	TGTGCCAGCAGTTTACTAAGTTCCGGCGCCGGGGAGCTGTTTTTT	CASSLLSSGAGELFF
TRBJ1-2	TRBD1	15	TRBV7-9	few	TGTGCCAGCAGCTTAGCGGACAGGGGATCGGATGGCTACACCTTC	CASSLADRGSDGYTF
TRBJ2-7	NA	14	TRBV7-6	few	TGTGCCAGCAGCCCGAGGGCAGGGCACTACGAGCAGTACTTC	CASSPRAGHYEQYF
TRBJ1-2	NA	12	TRBV6-5	NA	TGTGCCAGCCGCCTAGGAGTATATGGCTACACCTTC	CASRLGVYGYTF
TRBJ2-3	NA	13	TRBV2	NA	TGTGCCAGCAGGGCCGGGTTCACAGATACGCAGTATTTT	CASRAGFTDTQYF
TRBJ1-3	NA	14	TRBV6-6	few	TGTGCCAGCAGTTTGAAGAGCTCTGGAAACACCATATATTTT	CASSLKSSGNTIYF
TRBJ2-2	NA	14	TRBV19	NA	TGTGCCAGTAGTGGGGGTGCCGGTTTCGGGGAGCTGTTTTTT	CASSGGAGFGELFF
TRBJ2-3	NA	13	TRBV7-9	few	TGTGCCAGCATGTTCGCGGCGCCTGATACGCAGTATTTT	CASMFAAPDTQYF
TRBJ2-2	NA	13	TRBV6-2/TRBV6-3	NA	TGTGCCACCTCCCCATTTAACACCGGGGAGCTGTTTTTT	CATSPFNTGELFF
TRBJ2-7	TRBD1	16	TRBV6-1	NA	TGTGCCAGCACCCAAGGAATAGGGACAGGGGGTTACGAGCAGTACTTC	CASTQGIGTGGYEQYF
TRBJ1-1	NA	15	TRBV7-9	NA	TGTGCCAGCAGCTTAGGAGGGGTAGGAGAGTCTGAAGCTTTCTTT	CASSLGGVGESEAFF
TRBJ1-1	TRBD1	16	TRBV12-3/TRBV12-4	NA	TGTGCCAGCAGTTTTCGGTGGGACAGGGGCCCATCTGAAGCTTTCTTT	CASSFRWDRGPSEAFF
TRBJ2-2	TRBD1	17	TRBV19	few	TGTGCCAGTAGTCGTATTGGGACAGGGGTTAACACCGGGGAGCTGTTTTTT	CASSRIGTGVNTGELFF
TRBJ1-5	NA	16	TRBV7-8	few	TGTGCCAGCAGCTCGGCTTCCGTGGCCCCCAATCAGCCCCAGCATTTT	CASSSASVAPNQPQHF
TRBJ1-1	NA	12	TRBV30	few	TGTGCCTGGAGTGTGTCGGGGACTGAAGCTTTCTTT	CAWSVSGTEAFF
TRBJ1-2	TRBD1	16	TRBV5-5	NA	TGTGCCAGCAGCCCCCGAGAGCAGGGGGCTAACTATGGCTACACCTTC	CASSPREQGANYGYTF
TRBJ1-2	NA	15	TRBV4-1	few	TGCGCCAGCAGCCAAGACTCAGGCGAAAACTATGGCTACACCTTC	CASSQDSGENYGYTF
TRBJ2-1	NA	13	TRBV6-6	many	TGTGCCAGCAAAGGGACACCCTTAGATGAGCAGTTCTTC	CASKGTPLDEQFF
TRBJ2-7	TRBD2	15	TRBV12-5	NA	TGTGCTAGTGGTTTGGCGGCTAGCGGGGGTTTCGAGCAGTACTTC	CASGLAASGGFEQYF
TRBJ2-1	NA	14	TRBV7-8	few	TGTGCCAGCAGCTTATTTAGCTCCTACAATGAGCAGTTCTTC	CASSLFSSYNEQFF
TRBJ2-1	TRBD2	15	TRBV5-1	few	TGCGCCAGCAGCGTCGGGGGGAGCTCCTACAATGAGCAGTTCTTC	CASSVGGSSYNEQFF
TRBJ1-2	NA	16	TRBV4-1	few	TGCGCCAGCAGCCAAGATGCCCCCCAGGGGACCTATGGCTACACCTTC	CASSQDAPQGTYGYTF
TRBJ2-7	NA	14	TRBV6-2/TRBV6-3	few	TGTGCCAGCAGACTTAAGACGGCGACCTACGAGCAGTACTTC	CASRLKTATYEQYF